This record concerns one T cell receptor beta chain sequence. Its target is unknown. V was clipped by 1 base and J by 8 bases, with 11 bases between them. In germline, CDR1 is SGHTA, CDR2 FQGTGA. The CDR3 runs 13 residues. This sample is drawn from a study of chemoradiotherapy in HPV16-positive cancers. Study context: Functional T-cell assays on a couple of HPV16-positive patients' cells defined candidate HPV-specific clones and common TCR motifs. Study-level points and caveats: HPV-specific T cells were functionally defined from only a couple of HPV16-positive patients. Candidate HPV-specific clones and E7-related TCR motifs grew in tumor during treatment.

The table came from immunoSEQ multiplex PCR; TCRdb's copy has only in-frame clones and leaves some out. Here the sample spans 30,000 to 35,000 clones, around three quarters being singletons. Repeated repertoire sampling spanned the course of chemoradiotherapy. This sequence was found in a human donor with HPV-associated anogenital cancer. The sample consisted of blood, taken from a patient who underwent chemoradiotherapy. The V and J genes are TRBV7-3 and TRBJ1-2; possibly TRBD1 for D (5 bases). CDR3 amino acids: CASSLNGGEGYTF. CDR3 sequence (DNA): TGTGCCAGCAGCTTAAATGGGGGGGAGGGCTACACCTTC.